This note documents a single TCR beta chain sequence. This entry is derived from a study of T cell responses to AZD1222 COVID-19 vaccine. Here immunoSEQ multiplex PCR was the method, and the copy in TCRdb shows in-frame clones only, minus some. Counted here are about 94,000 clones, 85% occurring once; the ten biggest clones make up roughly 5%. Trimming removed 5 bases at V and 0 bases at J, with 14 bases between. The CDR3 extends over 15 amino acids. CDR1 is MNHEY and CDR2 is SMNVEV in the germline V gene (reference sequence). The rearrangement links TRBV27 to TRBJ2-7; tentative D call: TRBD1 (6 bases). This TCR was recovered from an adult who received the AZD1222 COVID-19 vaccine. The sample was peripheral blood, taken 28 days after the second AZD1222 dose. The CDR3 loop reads CASSHGGQSSYEQYF. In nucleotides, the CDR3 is TGTGCCAGCAGTCACGGCGGACAGTCCTCCTACGAGCAGTACTTC.